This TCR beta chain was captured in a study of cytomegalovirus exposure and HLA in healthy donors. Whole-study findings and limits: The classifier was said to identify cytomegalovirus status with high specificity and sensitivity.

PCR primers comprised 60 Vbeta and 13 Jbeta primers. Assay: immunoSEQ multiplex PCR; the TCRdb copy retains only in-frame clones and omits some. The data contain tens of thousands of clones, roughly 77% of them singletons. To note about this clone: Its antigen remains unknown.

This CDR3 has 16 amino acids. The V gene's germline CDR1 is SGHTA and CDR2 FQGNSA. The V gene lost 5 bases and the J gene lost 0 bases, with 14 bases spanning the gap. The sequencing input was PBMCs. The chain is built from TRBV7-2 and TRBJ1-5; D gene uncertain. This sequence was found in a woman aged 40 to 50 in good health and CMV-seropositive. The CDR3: CASSPRMADSNQPQHF. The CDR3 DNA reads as TGTGCCAGCAGCCCACGTATGGCGGATAGCAATCAGCCCCAGCATTTT.